The clone carrying this TCR beta chain is labeled medium-sized (0.01 to 0.1%). V lost 7 bases, J lost 8 bases, and 14 bases lay in between. The germline gives CDR1 DFQATT, CDR2 SNEGSKA (reference sequence). The CDR3 spans 11 residues. These data come from a study of blood T cell repertoires in COVID-19. Background on the study: The United States, Italy and Spain supplied acute and convalescent COVID-19 samples. The cDNA or gDNA used as material had been derived from T cells, B-cell-depleted T cells, or PBMCs.

This table comes from immunoSEQ multiplex PCR, and its TCRdb copy is limited to in-frame clones, with some not included. The data hold approximately 240,000 clones, with 75% to 85% observed a single time. The chain has TRBV20-1 and TRBJ1-2; no firm D call. The origin of this receptor is a human donor in a cohort sampled during active COVID-19. Sequenced: peripheral blood. For the CDR3, the DNA is TGCAGTGTATTAGGAGAAGGAGGCTACACCTTC. It yields the protein CSVLGEGGYTF.